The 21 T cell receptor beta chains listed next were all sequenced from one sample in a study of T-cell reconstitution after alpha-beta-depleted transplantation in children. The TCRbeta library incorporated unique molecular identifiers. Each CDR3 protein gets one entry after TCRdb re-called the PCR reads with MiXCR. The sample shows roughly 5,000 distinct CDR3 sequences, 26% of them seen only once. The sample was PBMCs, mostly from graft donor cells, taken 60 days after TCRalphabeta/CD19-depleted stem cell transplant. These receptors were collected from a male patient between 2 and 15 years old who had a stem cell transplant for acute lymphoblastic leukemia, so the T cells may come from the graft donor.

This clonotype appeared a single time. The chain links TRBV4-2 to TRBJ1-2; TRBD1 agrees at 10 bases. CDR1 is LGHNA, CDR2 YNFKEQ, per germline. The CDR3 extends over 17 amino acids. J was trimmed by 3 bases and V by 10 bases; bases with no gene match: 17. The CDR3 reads CAMGSGTGVVFDYGYTF. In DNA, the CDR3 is TGTGCCATGGGCTCGGGGACAGGGGTGGTTTTCGACTATGGCTACACCTTC.

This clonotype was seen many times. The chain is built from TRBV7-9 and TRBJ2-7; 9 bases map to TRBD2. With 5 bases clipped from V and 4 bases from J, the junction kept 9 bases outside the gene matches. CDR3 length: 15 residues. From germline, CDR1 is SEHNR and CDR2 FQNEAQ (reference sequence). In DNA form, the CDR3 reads TGTGCCAGCAGCACCCTGACTAGCGGATTTTACGAGCAGTACTTC. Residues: CASSTLTSGFYEQYF.

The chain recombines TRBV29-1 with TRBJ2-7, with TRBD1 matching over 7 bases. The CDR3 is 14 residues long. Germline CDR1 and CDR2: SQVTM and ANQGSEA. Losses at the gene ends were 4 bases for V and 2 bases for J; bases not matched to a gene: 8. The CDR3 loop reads CSVVGRQGAYEQYF. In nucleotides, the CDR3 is TGCAGCGTTGTGGGTCGGCAGGGGGCCTACGAGCAGTACTTC.

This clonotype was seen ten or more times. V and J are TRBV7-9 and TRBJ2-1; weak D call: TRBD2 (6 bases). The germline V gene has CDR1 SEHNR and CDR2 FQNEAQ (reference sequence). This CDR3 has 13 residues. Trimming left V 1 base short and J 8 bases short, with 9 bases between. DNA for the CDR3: TGTGCCAGCAGCTTAGGGTGGGGGGATGAGCAGTTCTTC. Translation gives CASSLGWGDEQFF.

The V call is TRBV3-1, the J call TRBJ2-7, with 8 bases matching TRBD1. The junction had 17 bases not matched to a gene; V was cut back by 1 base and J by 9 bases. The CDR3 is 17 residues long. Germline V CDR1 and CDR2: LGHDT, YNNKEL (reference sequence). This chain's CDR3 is CASSQGAQGARVFVQYF. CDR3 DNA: TGTGCCAGCAGCCAAGGAGCCCAGGGGGCTCGTGTATTCGTGCAGTACTTC.

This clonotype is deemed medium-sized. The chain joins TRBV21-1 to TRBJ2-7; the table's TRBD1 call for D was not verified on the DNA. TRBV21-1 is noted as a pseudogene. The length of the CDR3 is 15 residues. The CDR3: CASTERLGPLYEQYF. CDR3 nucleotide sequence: TGTGCCAGCACCGAAAGGCTAGGCCCCCTCTACGAGCAGTACTTC.

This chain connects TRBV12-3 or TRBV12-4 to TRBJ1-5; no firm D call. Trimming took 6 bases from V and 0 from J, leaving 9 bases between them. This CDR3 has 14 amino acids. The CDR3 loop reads CASSINYSNQPQHF. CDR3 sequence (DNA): TGTGCCAGCAGCATCAATTATAGCAATCAGCCCCAGCATTTT.

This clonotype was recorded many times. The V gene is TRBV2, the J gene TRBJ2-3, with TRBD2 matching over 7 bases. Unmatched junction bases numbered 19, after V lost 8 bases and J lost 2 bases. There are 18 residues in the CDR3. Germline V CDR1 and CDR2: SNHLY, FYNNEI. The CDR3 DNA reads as TGTGCCAGCGCCCCGAACCCGATGAAGCTAGCGGCCACAGATACGCAGTATTTT. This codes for CASAPNPMKLAATDTQYF.

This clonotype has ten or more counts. The CDR3 here is CASSLGAAVTYEQYF. The CDR3 DNA follows: TGTGCCAGCAGCTTAGGGGCAGCGGTGACCTACGAGCAGTACTTC. The V call is TRBV7-9, the J call TRBJ2-7, with D tentatively TRBD2 (5 bases). Germline CDR1 SEHNR, CDR2 FQNEAQ (reference sequence). V dropped 1 base and J dropped 2 bases, with 12 bases sitting between them. This CDR3 region has 15 residues.

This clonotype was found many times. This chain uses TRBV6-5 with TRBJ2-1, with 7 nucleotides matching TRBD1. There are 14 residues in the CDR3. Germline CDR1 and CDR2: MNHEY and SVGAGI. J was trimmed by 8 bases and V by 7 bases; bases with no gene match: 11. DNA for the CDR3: TGTGCCAGCACCGACAGGGAATCGATCCATGAGCAGTTCTTC. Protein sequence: CASTDRESIHEQFF.

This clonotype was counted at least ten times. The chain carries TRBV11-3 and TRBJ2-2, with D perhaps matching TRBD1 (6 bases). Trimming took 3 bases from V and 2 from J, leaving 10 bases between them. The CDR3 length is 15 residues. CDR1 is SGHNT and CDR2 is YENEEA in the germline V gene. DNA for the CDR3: TGTGCCAGCAGCTTGAGGACAGTAAACACCGGGGAGCTGTTTTTT. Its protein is CASSLRTVNTGELFF.

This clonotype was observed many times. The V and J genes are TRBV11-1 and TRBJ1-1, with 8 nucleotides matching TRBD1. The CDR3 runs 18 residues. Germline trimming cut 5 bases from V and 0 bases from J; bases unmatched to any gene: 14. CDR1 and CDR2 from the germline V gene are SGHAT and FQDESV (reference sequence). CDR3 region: CASSPHNVRDRMNTEAFF. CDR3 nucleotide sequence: TGTGCCAGCAGCCCGCATAACGTCCGGGACAGGATGAACACTGAAGCTTTCTTT. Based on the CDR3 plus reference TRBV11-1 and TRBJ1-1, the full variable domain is EAEVAQSPRYKITEKSQAVAFWCDPISGHATLYWYRQILGQGPELLVQFQDESVVDDSQLPKDRFSAERLKGVDSTLKIQPAELGDSAMYLCASSPHNVRDRMNTEAFFGQGTRLTVV.

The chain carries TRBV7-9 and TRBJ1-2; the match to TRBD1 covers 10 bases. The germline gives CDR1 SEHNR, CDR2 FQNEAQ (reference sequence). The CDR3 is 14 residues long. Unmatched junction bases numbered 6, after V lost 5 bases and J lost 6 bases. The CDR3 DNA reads TGTGCCAGCAGCGTGACAGGGGGCCACGATGGCTACACCTTC. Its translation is CASSVTGGHDGYTF.

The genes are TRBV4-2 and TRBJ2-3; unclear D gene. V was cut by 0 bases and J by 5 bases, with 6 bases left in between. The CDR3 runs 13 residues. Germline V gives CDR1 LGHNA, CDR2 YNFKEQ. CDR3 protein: CASSQDFRDTQYF. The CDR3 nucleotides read TGTGCCAGCAGCCAAGATTTTAGAGATACGCAGTATTTT.

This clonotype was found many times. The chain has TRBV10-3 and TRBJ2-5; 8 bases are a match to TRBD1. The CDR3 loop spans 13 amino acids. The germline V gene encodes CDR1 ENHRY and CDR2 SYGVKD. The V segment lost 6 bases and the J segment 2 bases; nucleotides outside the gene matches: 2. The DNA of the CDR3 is TGTGCCATCAGGCAGGGGGCGCAAGAGACCCAGTACTTC. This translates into CAIRQGAQETQYF.

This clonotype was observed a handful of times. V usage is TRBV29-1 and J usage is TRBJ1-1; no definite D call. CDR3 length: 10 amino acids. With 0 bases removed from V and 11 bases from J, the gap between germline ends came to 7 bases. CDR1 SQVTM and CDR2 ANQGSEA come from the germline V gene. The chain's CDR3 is CSVEEGWAFF. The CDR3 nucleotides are TGCAGCGTTGAAGAGGGTTGGGCTTTCTTT. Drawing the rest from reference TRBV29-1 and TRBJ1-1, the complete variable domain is SAVISQKPSRDICQRGTSLTIQCQVDSQVTMMFWYRQQPGQSLTLIATANQGSEATYESGFVIDKFPISRPNLTFSTLTVSNMSPEDSSIYLCSVEEGWAFFGQGTRLTVV.

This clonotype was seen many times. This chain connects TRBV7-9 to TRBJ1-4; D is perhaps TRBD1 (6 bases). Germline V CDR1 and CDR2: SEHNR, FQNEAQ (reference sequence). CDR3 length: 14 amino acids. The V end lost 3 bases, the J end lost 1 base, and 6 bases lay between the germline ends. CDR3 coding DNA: TGTGCCAGCAGCTTCAGGGGAACTAATGAAAAACTGTTTTTT. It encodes CASSFRGTNEKLFF.

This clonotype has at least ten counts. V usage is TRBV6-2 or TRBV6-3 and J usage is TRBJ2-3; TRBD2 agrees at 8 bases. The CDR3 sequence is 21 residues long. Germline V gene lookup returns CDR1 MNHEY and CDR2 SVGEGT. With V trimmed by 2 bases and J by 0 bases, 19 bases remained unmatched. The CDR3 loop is CASSYPRVERERLGSTDTQYF. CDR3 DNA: TGTGCCAGCAGTTACCCCAGAGTAGAGCGGGAGAGGTTAGGGAGCACAGATACGCAGTATTTT.

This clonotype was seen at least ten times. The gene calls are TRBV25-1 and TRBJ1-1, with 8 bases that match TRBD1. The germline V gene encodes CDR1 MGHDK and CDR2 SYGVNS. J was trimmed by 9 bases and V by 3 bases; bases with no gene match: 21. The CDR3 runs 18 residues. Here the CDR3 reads CASSDGPPPSGQEKKAFF. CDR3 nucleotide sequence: TGTGCCAGCAGTGATGGGCCCCCCCCCTCGGGACAGGAGAAAAAAGCTTTCTTT.

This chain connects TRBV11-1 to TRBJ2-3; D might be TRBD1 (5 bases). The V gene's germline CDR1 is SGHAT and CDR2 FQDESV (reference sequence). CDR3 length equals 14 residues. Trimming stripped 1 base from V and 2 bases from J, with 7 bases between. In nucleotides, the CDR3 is TGTGCCAGCAGCTTAGAGGGGAACACAGATACGCAGTATTTT. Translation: CASSLEGNTDTQYF. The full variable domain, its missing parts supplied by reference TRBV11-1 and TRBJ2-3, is EAEVAQSPRYKITEKSQAVAFWCDPISGHATLYWYRQILGQGPELLVQFQDESVVDDSQLPKDRFSAERLKGVDSTLKIQPAELGDSAMYLCASSLEGNTDTQYFGPGTRLTVL.

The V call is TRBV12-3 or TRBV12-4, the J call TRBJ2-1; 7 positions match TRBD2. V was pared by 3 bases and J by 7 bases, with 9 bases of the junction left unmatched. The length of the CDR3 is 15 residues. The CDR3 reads CASSFSGGSRNEQFF. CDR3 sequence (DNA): TGTGCCAGCAGTTTCTCTGGCGGGAGTCGTAATGAGCAGTTCTTC.